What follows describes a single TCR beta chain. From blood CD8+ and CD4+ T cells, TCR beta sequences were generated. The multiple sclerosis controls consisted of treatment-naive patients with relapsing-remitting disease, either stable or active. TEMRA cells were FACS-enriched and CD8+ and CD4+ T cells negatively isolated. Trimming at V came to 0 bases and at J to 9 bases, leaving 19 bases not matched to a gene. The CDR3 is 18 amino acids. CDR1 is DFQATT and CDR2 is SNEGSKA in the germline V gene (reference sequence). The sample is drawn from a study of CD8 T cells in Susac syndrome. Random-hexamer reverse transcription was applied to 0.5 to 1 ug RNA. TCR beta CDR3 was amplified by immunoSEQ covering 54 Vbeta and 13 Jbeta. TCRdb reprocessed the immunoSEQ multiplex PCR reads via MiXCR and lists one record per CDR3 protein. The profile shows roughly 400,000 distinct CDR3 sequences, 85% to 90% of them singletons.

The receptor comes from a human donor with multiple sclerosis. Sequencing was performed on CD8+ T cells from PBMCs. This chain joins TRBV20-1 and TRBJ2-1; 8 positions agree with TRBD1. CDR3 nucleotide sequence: TGCAGTGCTAGAGATGGTTTACGGACAGGGCTATGGGGTAGTGAGCAGTTCTTC. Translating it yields CSARDGLRTGLWGSEQFF.